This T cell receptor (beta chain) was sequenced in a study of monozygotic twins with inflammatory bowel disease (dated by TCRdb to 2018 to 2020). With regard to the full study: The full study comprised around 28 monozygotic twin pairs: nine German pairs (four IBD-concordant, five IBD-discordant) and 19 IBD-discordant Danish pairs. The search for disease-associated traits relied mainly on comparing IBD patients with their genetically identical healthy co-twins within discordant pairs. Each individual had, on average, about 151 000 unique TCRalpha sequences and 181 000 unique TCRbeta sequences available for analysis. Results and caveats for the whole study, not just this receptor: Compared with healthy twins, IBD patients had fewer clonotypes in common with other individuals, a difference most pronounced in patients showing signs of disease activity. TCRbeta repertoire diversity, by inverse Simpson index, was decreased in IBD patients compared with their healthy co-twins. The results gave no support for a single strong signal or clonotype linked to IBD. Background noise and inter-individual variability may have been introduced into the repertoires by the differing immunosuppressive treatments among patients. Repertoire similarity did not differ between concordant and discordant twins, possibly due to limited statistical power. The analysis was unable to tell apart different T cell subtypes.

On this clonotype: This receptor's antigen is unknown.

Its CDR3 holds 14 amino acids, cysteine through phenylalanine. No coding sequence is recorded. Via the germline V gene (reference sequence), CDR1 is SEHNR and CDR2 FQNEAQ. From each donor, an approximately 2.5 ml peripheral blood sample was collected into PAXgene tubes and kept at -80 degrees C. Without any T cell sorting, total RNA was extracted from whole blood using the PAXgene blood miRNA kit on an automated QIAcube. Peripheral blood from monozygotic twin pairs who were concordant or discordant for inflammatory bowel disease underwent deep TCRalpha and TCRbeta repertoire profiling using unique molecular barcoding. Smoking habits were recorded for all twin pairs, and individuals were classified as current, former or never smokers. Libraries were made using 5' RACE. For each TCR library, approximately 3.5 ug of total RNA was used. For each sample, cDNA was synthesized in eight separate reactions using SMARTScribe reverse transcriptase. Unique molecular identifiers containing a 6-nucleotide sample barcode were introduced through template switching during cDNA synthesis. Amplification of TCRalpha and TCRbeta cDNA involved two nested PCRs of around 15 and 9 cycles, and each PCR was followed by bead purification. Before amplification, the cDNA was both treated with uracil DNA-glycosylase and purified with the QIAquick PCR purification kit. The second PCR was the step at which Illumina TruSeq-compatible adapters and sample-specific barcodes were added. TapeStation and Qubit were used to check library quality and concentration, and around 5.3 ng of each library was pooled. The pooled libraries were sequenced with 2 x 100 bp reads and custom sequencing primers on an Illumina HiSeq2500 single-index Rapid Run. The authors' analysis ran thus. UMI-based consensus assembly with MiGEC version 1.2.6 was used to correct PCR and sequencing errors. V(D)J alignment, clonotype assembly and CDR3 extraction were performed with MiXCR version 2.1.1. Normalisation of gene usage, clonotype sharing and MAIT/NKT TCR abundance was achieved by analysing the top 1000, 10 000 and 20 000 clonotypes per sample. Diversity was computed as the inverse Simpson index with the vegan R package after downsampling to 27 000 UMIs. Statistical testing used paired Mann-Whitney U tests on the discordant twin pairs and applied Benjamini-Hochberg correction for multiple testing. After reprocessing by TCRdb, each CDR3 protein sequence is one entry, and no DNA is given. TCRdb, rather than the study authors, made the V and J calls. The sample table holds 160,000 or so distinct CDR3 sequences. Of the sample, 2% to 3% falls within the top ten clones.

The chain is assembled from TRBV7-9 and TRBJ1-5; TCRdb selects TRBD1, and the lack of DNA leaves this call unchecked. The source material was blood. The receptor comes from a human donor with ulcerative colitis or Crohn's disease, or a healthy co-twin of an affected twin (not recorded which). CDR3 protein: CASSQDRANQPQHF.